A selection of T cell receptor beta chains follows, all from one sample in a study of CD8+ T cells in alopecia areata. This table comes from immunoSEQ multiplex PCR, and its TCRdb copy is limited to in-frame clones, with some not included. Of approximately 150,000 clones listed, about three fifths are singletons. The input for sequencing was CD4+ T cells sorted from blood, taken at approximately week 60, from a patient treated with tofacitinib. These receptors were collected from a human donor with alopecia areata. CDR3s include the opening cysteine and the closing phenylalanine or tryptophan. The D gene is left open where the match is weak. Where a row states a size, it is once, few, many or the class of an expanded clone; other rows omit it.

V gene: TRBV5-1; clone size: few; D gene: -; J gene: TRBJ2-3; CDR3 DNA: TGCGCCAGCAGCTTGTCAGATACGCAGTATTTT; CDR3 protein: CASSLSDTQYF
V gene: TRBV30; clone size: -; D gene: -; J gene: TRBJ1-3; CDR3 DNA: TGTGCCTGGAGACCCCTGACTCGCTCTGGAAACACCATATATTTT; CDR3 protein: CAWRPLTRSGNTIYF
V gene: TRBV2; clone size: few; D gene: TRBD1; J gene: TRBJ1-5; CDR3 DNA: TGTGCCAGCATTGGGGACAGGGGAGTTCAGCCCCAGCATTTT; CDR3 protein: CASIGDRGVQPQHF
V gene: TRBV28; clone size: few; D gene: -; J gene: TRBJ2-7; CDR3 DNA: TGTGCCAGCAGTTTAGGCAGGGCCTACGAGCAGTACTTC; CDR3 protein: CASSLGRAYEQYF
V gene: TRBV7-8; clone size: once; D gene: -; J gene: TRBJ2-7; CDR3 DNA: TGTGCCAGCAGCTTCCAGAGCTACGAGCAGTACTTC; CDR3 protein: CASSFQSYEQYF
V gene: TRBV5-4; clone size: -; D gene: -; J gene: TRBJ1-5; CDR3 DNA: TGTGCCAGCAGCTTTCAGGGTAATCAGCCCCAGCATTTT; CDR3 protein: CASSFQGNQPQHF
V gene: TRBV5-4; clone size: -; D gene: -; J gene: TRBJ1-1; CDR3 DNA: TGTGCCAGCAGCGTCGGCGGGGCGCAGAACACTGAAGCTTTCTTT; CDR3 protein: CASSVGGAQNTEAFF
V gene: TRBV27; clone size: -; D gene: -; J gene: TRBJ1-6; CDR3 DNA: TGTGCCAGCCAGTCGGTGAATTCACCCCTCCACTTT; CDR3 protein: CASQSVNSPLHF
V gene: TRBV18; clone size: few; D gene: -; J gene: TRBJ1-1; CDR3 DNA: TGTGCCAGCTCACCGGGACAGAACACTGAAGCTTTCTTT; CDR3 protein: CASSPGQNTEAFF
V gene: TRBV29-1; clone size: -; D gene: TRBD1; J gene: TRBJ1-6; CDR3 DNA: TGCAGCGCCAGGACAGGGCCAAATTCACCCCTCCACTTT; CDR3 protein: CSARTGPNSPLHF
V gene: TRBV10-3; clone size: few; D gene: -; J gene: TRBJ2-6; CDR3 DNA: TGTGCCATCAGTGAGAGTACCGGGGCCAACGTCCTGACTTTC; CDR3 protein: CAISESTGANVLTF
V gene: TRBV29-1; clone size: -; D gene: TRBD2; J gene: TRBJ2-5; CDR3 DNA: TGCAGCGTCATCCTCGGGGGGCAAGAGACCCAGTACTTC; CDR3 protein: CSVILGGQETQYF
V gene: TRBV30; clone size: -; D gene: -; J gene: TRBJ1-5; CDR3 DNA: TGTGCCTGGACGGCCGGGGGACGTTTGCATTTT; CDR3 protein: CAWTAGGRLHF
V gene: TRBV5-1; clone size: -; D gene: -; J gene: TRBJ2-1; CDR3 DNA: TGCGCCAGCAGCTTGGCAGTGGGCTCCTACAATGAGCAGTTCTTC; CDR3 protein: CASSLAVGSYNEQFF
V gene: TRBV29-1; clone size: -; D gene: TRBD1; J gene: TRBJ1-4; CDR3 DNA: TGCAGCGCAAAAGAGACAGGGGGTCGCTCCGAACTGTTTTTT; CDR3 protein: CSAKETGGRSELFF
V gene: TRBV14; clone size: -; D gene: -; J gene: TRBJ1-1; CDR3 DNA: TGTGCCAGCAGCCAAGATATCCAGGGCCGAGCTTTCTTT; CDR3 protein: CASSQDIQGRAFF
V gene: TRBV19; clone size: few; D gene: TRBD1; J gene: TRBJ2-2; CDR3 DNA: TGTGCCAGTAGTGCCAGGGGGCGGCGGAACACCGGGGAGCTGTTTTTT; CDR3 protein: CASSARGRRNTGELFF